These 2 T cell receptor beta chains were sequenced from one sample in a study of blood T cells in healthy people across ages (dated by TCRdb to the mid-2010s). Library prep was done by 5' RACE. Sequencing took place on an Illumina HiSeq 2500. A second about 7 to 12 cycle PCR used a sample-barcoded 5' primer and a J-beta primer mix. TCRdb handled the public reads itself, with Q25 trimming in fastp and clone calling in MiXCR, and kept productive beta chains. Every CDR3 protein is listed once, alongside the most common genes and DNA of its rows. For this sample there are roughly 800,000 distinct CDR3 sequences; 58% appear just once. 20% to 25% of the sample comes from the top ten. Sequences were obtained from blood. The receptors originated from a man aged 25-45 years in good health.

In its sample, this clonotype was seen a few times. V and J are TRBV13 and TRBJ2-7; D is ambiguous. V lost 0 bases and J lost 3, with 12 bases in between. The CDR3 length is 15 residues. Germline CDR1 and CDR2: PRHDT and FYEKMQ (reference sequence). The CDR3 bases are TGTGCCAGCAGCTTAGGATCCACTGGGTTCTACGAGCAGTACTTC. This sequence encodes CASSLGSTGFYEQYF.

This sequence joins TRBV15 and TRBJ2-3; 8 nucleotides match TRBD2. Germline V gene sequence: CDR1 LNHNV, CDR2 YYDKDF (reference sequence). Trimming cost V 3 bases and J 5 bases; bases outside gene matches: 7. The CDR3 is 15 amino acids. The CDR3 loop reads CATSRAGTRGDTQYF. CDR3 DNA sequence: TGTGCCACCAGCAGGGCCGGGACTAGGGGAGATACGCAGTATTTT.